This is a list of T cell receptor beta chains from one sample in a study of CD8+CD57+ T cells in acquired aplastic anemia. TCRdb reprocessed the reads with MiXCR, giving one entry per CDR3 protein. Among 200,000 or so distinct CDR3 sequences, 40% to 50% were seen once, and the ten largest hold over 7.5%. Sequencing was performed on sorted CD4+, CD8+, or CD8+CD57+ T cells (not recorded which) from PBMCs. The receptors come from a human donor with aplastic anemia. Both conserved end residues are part of each CDR3. D genes are given only for firm matches. Clone size is stated in some rows and not others, as once, few, many or a class when expanded.

d_call clone_size j_call v_call cdr3_aa cdr3_nt
TRBD2 few TRBJ2-4 TRBV4-3 CASSPSPRGRAAKNIQYF TGCGCCAGCAGCCCCTCTCCGCGCGGGAGGGCAGCCAAAAACATTCAGTACTTC
. many TRBJ2-3 TRBV9 CASSVAVADTQYF TGTGCCAGCAGCGTAGCGGTGGCAGATACGCAGTATTTT
TRBD2 . TRBJ2-2 TRBV6-1 CASRTSSTNTGELFF TGTGCCAGCAGGACTAGCTCCACGAACACCGGGGAGCTGTTTTTT
TRBD2 few TRBJ2-7 TRBV2 CASSGTSGKDEQYF TGTGCCAGCAGCGGGACTAGCGGGAAGGACGAGCAGTACTTC
TRBD1 . TRBJ1-2 TRBV29-1 CSVEGRGRLYTF TGCAGCGTTGAGGGCAGGGGGCGCCTCTACACCTTC
. once TRBJ2-7 TRBV15 CATSRDPEYEQYF TGTGCCACCAGCAGAGATCCTGAGTACGAGCAGTACTTC
TRBD1 . TRBJ2-3 TRBV2 CASSAGTASTDTQYF TGTGCCAGCAGTGCCGGGACAGCAAGCACAGATACGCAGTATTTT
TRBD2 . TRBJ2-7 TRBV7-9 CASSHGGSYEQYF TGTGCCAGCAGCCACGGGGGGTCCTACGAGCAGTACTTC
. . TRBJ1-4 TRBV30 CAWSVRGRVDEKLFF TGTGCCTGGAGTGTACGGGGGCGTGTGGATGAAAAACTGTTTTTT
. . TRBJ1-5 TRBV24-1 CATSDSAGSGETQHF TGTGCCACCAGTGATTCGGCAGGGTCCGGGGAGACCCAGCATTTT
. . TRBJ2-7 TRBV2 CASSLRGEGEQYF TGTGCCAGCAGTTTGAGGGGAGAGGGCGAGCAGTACTTC
. many TRBJ2-7 TRBV20-1 CSARGGASLYEQYF TGCAGTGCTAGGGGCGGGGCCTCCCTCTACGAGCAGTACTTC
. many TRBJ2-1 TRBV14 CASSLGGPNEQFF TGTGCCAGCAGCCTTGGGGGACCCAATGAGCAGTTCTTC
TRBD2 . TRBJ2-7 TRBV20-1 CSARDYTGGSSYEQYF TGCAGTGCTAGAGATTATACCGGGGGGAGCTCCTACGAGCAGTACTTC
. . TRBJ2-7 TRBV29-1 CSVAFGGMYEQYF TGCAGCGTCGCTTTTGGGGGGATGTACGAGCAGTACTTC
. few TRBJ2-7 TRBV7-9 CASSLEPHEQYF TGTGCCAGCAGCTTAGAGCCGCACGAGCAGTACTTC
TRBD1 many TRBJ2-3 TRBV5-1 CASSDGTDSTDTQYF TGCGCCAGCAGCGACGGGACAGACAGCACAGATACGCAGTATTTT
TRBD2 once TRBJ2-2 TRBV11-1 CASNVLAGVDTGELFF TGTGCCAGCAACGTCCTAGCGGGAGTGGACACCGGGGAGCTGTTTTTT
. . TRBJ2-7 TRBV19 CASSIFSGEEQYF TGTGCCAGTAGTATATTCAGCGGTGAAGAGCAGTACTTC
TRBD1 . TRBJ2-1 TRBV7-6 CASSADRQMQFF TGTGCCAGCAGCGCGGACAGGCAGATGCAGTTCTTC
. once TRBJ1-6 TRBV14 CASSQQVAISGTDHSPLHF TGTGCCAGCAGCCAGCAAGTCGCAATATCCGGGACGGACCATTCACCCCTCCACTTT
. . TRBJ1-4 TRBV20-1 CSAQRGTNEKLFF TGCAGTGCCCAAAGGGGAACTAATGAAAAACTGTTTTTT
TRBD1 once TRBJ1-5 TRBV19 CASRGTEIGEQHF TGTGCCAGCAGGGGGACAGAAATCGGGGAGCAGCATTTT
. many TRBJ2-7 TRBV28 CASSSPDRPYEQYF TGTGCCAGCAGTTCCCCCGACAGACCCTACGAGCAGTACTTC
TRBD2 many TRBJ2-7 TRBV4-2 CASSQDRTSYEQYF TGTGCCAGCAGCCAAGACCGGACTAGCTACGAGCAGTACTTC
. . TRBJ2-5 TRBV24-1 CATSEDTGMRETQYF TGTGCCACCAGTGAAGATACAGGGATGAGAGAGACCCAGTACTTC
TRBD1 many TRBJ2-3 TRBV20-1 CSAPRDRSVDTQYF TGCAGTGCTCCCCGGGACAGGTCCGTTGATACGCAGTATTTT
. . TRBJ1-1 TRBV25-1 CASSGRLNTEAFF TGTGCCAGCAGTGGCCGGTTGAACACTGAAGCTTTCTTT
. . TRBJ2-6 TRBV6-5 CASSYLDGNSGANVLTF TGTGCCAGCAGTTACTTGGATGGGAATTCTGGGGCCAACGTCCTGACTTTC
. many TRBJ1-1 TRBV4-2 CASSQDAIAEAFF TGTGCCAGCAGCCAAGATGCCATCGCTGAAGCTTTCTTT
TRBD1 . TRBJ2-3 TRBV24-1 CATRGQGTDTQYF TGTGCCACCCGCGGACAGGGGACAGATACGCAGTATTTT
. few TRBJ2-5 TRBV24-1 CATSDLRRSGTQETQYF TGTGCCACCAGTGATTTGCGTAGGTCAGGGACCCAAGAGACCCAGTACTTC
. . TRBJ2-1 TRBV24-1 CATSDLEGEQFF TGTGCCACCAGTGATTTGGAGGGGGAGCAGTTCTTC
. . TRBJ2-7 TRBV20-1 CSAQVVEQYF TGCAGTGCTCAGGTGGTCGAGCAGTACTTC
TRBD1 . TRBJ2-5 TRBV10-3 CAISDGQGQTQYF TGTGCCATCAGTGACGGACAGGGTCAAACCCAGTACTTC
TRBD2 many TRBJ2-3 TRBV20-1 CSARQASGITDTQYF TGCAGTGCTCGTCAAGCTAGCGGGATAACAGATACGCAGTATTTT
. . TRBJ1-5 TRBV19 CASTPALSNQPQHF TGTGCCAGTACCCCGGCCCTTAGCAATCAGCCCCAGCACTTT
. . TRBJ2-3 TRBV2 CASSGLVADTQYF TGTGCCAGCAGTGGACTAGTGGCAGATACGCAGTATTTT
TRBD2 many TRBJ2-3 TRBV10-3 CAIRETGTRADTQYF TGTGCCATCCGAGAAACTGGGACTAGAGCAGATACGCAGTATTTT
TRBD2 . TRBJ2-5 TRBV10-3 CASSFGGLAGEVGETQYF TGTGCCAGCAGTTTTGGGGGACTAGCGGGAGAGGTTGGAGAGACCCAGTACTTC
TRBD2 . TRBJ2-3 TRBV9 CASSPSTSGRAVDTQYF TGTGCCAGCAGCCCATCGACTAGCGGGAGGGCCGTAGATACGCAGTATTTT
TRBD2 many TRBJ2-5 TRBV12-3/TRBV12-4 CASSLARTSIETQYF TGTGCCAGCAGTTTAGCCCGGACTAGCATAGAGACCCAGTACTTC
TRBD1 few TRBJ2-7 TRBV20-1 CSAFPLGGTGYYEQYF TGCAGTGCCTTCCCCCTCGGCGGGACAGGTTACTACGAGCAGTACTTC
. . TRBJ2-7 TRBV7-9 CASSLTGDYEQYF TGTGCCAGCAGCTTGACAGGAGACTACGAGCAGTACTTC
. many TRBJ2-7 TRBV5-5 CASSPQGGYEQYF TGTGCCAGCAGCCCCCAAGGGGGCTACGAGCAGTACTTC
TRBD1 many TRBJ2-7 TRBV2 CASNRPGTASYEQYF TGTGCCAGCAATCGGCCCGGGACAGCATCCTACGAGCAGTACTTC
. many TRBJ1-1 TRBV19 CASRRNTEAFF TGTGCCAGTAGGAGGAACACTGAAGCTTTCTTT
. . TRBJ1-5 TRBV7-2 CASSSTQGGYQPQHF TGTGCCAGCAGTTCGACCCAGGGTGGGTATCAGCCCCAGCATTTT